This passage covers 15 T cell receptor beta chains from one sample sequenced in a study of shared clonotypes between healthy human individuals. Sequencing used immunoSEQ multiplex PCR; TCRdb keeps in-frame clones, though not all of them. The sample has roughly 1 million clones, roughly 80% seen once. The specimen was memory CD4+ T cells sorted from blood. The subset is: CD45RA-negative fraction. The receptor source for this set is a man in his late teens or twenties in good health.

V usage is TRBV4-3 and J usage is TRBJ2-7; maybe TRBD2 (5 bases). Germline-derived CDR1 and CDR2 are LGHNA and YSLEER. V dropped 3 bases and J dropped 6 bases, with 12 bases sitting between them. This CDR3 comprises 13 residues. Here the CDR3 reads CASSQLTGSEQYF. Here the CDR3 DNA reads TGCGCCAGCAGCCAGCTAACTGGGAGCGAGCAGTACTTC.

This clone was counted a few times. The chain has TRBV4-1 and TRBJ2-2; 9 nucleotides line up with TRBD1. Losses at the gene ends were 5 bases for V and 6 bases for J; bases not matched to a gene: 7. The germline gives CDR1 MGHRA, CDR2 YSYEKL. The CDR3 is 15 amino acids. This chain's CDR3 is CASSLGQGEAGELFF. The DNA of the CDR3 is TGCGCCAGCAGCTTGGGACAGGGCGAAGCCGGGGAGCTGTTTTTT.

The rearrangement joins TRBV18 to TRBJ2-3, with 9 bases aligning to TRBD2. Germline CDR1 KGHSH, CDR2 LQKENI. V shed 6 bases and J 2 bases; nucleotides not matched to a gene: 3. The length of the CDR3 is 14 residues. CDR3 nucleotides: TGTGCCAGCTCCGGACTAGCGCTCACAGATACGCAGTATTTT. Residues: CASSGLALTDTQYF.

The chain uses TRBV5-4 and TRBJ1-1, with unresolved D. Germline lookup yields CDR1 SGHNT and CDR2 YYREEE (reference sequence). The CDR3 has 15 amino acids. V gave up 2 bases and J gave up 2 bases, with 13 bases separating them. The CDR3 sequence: CASSLRSGLNTEAFF. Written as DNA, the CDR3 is TGTGCCAGCAGCTTAAGATCCGGGTTAAACACTGAAGCTTTCTTT.

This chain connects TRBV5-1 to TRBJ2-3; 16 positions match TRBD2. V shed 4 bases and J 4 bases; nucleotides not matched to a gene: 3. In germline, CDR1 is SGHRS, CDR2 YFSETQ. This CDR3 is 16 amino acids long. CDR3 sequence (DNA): TGCGCCAGCAGCCCGGGACTAGCGGGAGGGGCAGATACGCAGTATTTT. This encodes CASSPGLAGGADTQYF.

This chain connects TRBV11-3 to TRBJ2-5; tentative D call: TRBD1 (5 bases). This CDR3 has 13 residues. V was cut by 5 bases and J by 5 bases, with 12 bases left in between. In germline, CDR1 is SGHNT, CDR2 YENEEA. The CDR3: CASSPGFRETQYF. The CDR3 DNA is TGTGCCAGCAGCCCAGGGTTTCGGGAGACCCAGTACTTC. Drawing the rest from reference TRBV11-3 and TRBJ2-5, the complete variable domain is EAGVVQSPRYKIIEKKQPVAFWCNPISGHNTLYWYLQNLGQGPELLIRYENEEAVDDSQLPKDRFSAERLKGVDSTLKIQPAELGDSAVYLCASSPGFRETQYFGPGTRLLVL.

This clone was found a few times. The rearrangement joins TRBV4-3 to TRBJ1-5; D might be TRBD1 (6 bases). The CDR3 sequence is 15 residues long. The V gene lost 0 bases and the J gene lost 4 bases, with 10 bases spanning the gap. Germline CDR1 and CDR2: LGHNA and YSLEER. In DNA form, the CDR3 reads TGCGCCAGCAGCCAAGAGCACAGGGCAAATCAGCCCCAGCATTTT. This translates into CASSQEHRANQPQHF.

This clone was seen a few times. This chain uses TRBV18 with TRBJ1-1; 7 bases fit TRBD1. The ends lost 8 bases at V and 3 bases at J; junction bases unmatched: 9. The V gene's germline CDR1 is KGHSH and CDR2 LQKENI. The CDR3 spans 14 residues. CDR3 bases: TGTGCCAGCACGAAGGACAGGTCATACACTGAAGCTTTCTTT. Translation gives CASTKDRSYTEAFF.

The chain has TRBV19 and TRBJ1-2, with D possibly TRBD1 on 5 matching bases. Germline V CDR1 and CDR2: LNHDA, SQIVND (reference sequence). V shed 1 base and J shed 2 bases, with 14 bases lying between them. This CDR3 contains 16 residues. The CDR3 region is CASSIGSRGANYGYTF. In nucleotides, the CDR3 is TGTGCCAGTAGTATAGGATCAAGGGGCGCAAACTATGGCTACACCTTC.

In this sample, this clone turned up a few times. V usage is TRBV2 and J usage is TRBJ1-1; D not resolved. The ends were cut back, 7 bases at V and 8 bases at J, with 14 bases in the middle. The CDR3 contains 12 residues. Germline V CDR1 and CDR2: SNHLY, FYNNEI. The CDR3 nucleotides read TGTGCCAGCACCCTCACGACGGTCGAAGCTTTCTTT. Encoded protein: CASTLTTVEAFF.

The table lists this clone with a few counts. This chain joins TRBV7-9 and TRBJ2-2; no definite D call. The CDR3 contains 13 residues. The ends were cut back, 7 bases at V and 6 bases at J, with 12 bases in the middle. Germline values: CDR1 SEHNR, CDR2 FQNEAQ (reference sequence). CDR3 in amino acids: CASTLSGPGELFF. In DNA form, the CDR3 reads TGTGCCAGCACCCTGTCCGGCCCCGGGGAGCTGTTTTTT.

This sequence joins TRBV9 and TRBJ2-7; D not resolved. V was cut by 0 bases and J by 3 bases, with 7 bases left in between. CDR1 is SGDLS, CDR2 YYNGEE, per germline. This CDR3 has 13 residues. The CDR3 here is CASSVGSVYEQYF. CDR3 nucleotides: TGTGCCAGCAGCGTAGGTTCTGTCTACGAGCAGTACTTC.

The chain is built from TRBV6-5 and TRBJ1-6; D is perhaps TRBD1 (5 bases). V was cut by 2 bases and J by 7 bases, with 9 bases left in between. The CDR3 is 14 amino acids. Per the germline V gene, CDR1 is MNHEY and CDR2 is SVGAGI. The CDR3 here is CASSYGTRNSPLHF. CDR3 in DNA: TGTGCCAGCAGTTACGGGACTAGAAATTCACCCCTCCACTTT.

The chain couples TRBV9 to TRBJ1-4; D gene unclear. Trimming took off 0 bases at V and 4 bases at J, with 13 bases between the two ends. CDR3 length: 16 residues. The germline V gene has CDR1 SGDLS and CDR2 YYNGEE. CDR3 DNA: TGTGCCAGCAGCGTAGGGTCCACGGGAAATAATGAAAAACTGTTTTTT. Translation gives CASSVGSTGNNEKLFF.

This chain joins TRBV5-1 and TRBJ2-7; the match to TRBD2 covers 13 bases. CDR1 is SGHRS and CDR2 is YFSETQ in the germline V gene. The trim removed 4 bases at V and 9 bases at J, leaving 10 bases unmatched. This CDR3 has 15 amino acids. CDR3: CASSQSGLAGVGQYF. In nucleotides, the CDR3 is TGCGCCAGCAGCCAAAGCGGACTAGCGGGAGTCGGGCAGTACTTC.